The rows below give T cell receptor beta chains drawn from one sample of a study of T cells in localized non-small cell lung cancer. Sequencing used immunoSEQ multiplex PCR; TCRdb keeps in-frame clones, though not all of them. The table records some 82,000 clones, around 82% of them present only once. The sample in question was PBMCs, obtained before any cancer treatment. The receptors derive from a man between 40 and 70 years old with stage II squamous cell lung carcinoma. CDR3s include the opening cysteine and the closing phenylalanine or tryptophan.

cdr3_length j_call v_call cdr3_aa
14 TRBJ1-5 TRBV7-9 CASSSGGSNQPQHF
15 TRBJ1-2 TRBV27 CASSPLASGEYGYTF
14 TRBJ2-5 TRBV19 CASSIEGGQETQYF
13 TRBJ2-7 TRBV7-9 CASSLNSGTEQYF
16 TRBJ2-3 TRBV4-2 CASSSPRDSRTDTQYF
13 TRBJ1-5 TRBV5-1 CASSEGPGQPQHF
13 TRBJ2-7 TRBV29-1 CSGWTLTAYEQYF
14 TRBJ1-5 TRBV6-1 CASNFRDGDQPQHF
17 TRBJ2-1 TRBV11-2 CASSLGTGGSYPNEQFF
16 TRBJ2-1 TRBV4-1 CASSTAPLAGSNEQFF
14 TRBJ2-7 TRBV28 CASSPLGSGYEQYF
18 TRBJ1-1 TRBV7-2 CASSLATPSFQLNTEAFF
18 TRBJ2-3 TRBV7-6 CASSFGLAGGKDTDTQYF
14 TRBJ2-1 TRBV9 CASGGSSSYNEQFF
16 TRBJ2-1 TRBV9 CASSVVAGAMDNEQFF
14 TRBJ1-1 TRBV6-1 CASTNRGINTEAFF
14 TRBJ1-6 TRBV6-6 CASTGEIANSPLHF
13 TRBJ2-1 TRBV12-5 CASGYDGRTPPFF
15 TRBJ1-1 TRBV7-2 CASPSSGGRNTEAFF
12 TRBJ2-7 TRBV2 CASRGLADEQYF
15 TRBJ2-1 TRBV7-2 CASSLMGYARGKQFF
14 TRBJ1-1 TRBV19 CASSLGTANTEAFF
14 TRBJ1-1 TRBV7-9 CASSSNIRGTEAFF
15 TRBJ2-5 TRBV11-2 CASSLRRGAGETQYF
14 TRBJ1-3 TRBV4-1 CASSQASSGNTIYF
18 TRBJ2-4 TRBV15 CATSRDGGALGAKNIQYF
15 TRBJ2-7 TRBV10-1 CASSESWRGIYEQYF
12 TRBJ2-5 TRBV18 CASSDYGETQYF
17 TRBJ2-7 TRBV4-1 CASSTRITSGSSYEQYF
16 TRBJ2-3 TRBV7-9 CASSVRLAGDRDTQYF
17 TRBJ2-2 TRBV7-2 CASSLRAGNANTGELFF
16 TRBJ2-2 TRBV4-2 CASSQDTGTNTGELFF
15 TRBJ1-6 TRBV5-4 CASSGGTGRSSPLHF
13 TRBJ2-3 TRBV7-8 CASNKGSTDTQYF
14 TRBJ1-2 TRBV9 CASSVRGGNYGYTF
13 TRBJ2-7 TRBV7-9 CASSPRTGYEQYF
13 TRBJ2-1 TRBV19 CASSIPGGNEQFF
13 TRBJ1-5 TRBV9 CASSPLSDQPQHF
16 TRBJ2-2 TRBV2 CASSPGTSPRPGELFF
13 TRBJ1-4 TRBV29-1 CSVGRGNNEKLFF
13 TRBJ2-2 TRBV29-1 CSVTQGDTGELFF
14 TRBJ1-1 TRBV7-2 CASSFRGGDTEAFF
14 TRBJ1-2 TRBV7-2 CASSLKGAGYGYTF
13 TRBJ2-1 TRBV7-3 CASSLSGTLSQFF
11 TRBJ2-5 TRBV20-1 CSASQQETQYF
14 TRBJ2-5 TRBV15 CATSGGPSQETQYF
13 TRBJ1-1 TRBV10-3 CAIGGGWNTEAFF
14 TRBJ1-1 TRBV2 CASSVWVLNTEAFF
11 TRBJ1-2 TRBV6-5 CASTTGRGYTF
14 TRBJ2-3 TRBV7-7 CASSLGTGTDTQYF
13 TRBJ1-1 TRBV6-1 CASRSTGVGEAFF
12 TRBJ2-1 TRBV7-9 CASSQGPNEQFF
15 TRBJ2-1 TRBV27 CASSLTASSYNEQFF
15 TRBJ1-5 TRBV2 CASSEFRGLDQPQHF
14 TRBJ2-1 TRBV7-2 CASSLGGAVNEQFF